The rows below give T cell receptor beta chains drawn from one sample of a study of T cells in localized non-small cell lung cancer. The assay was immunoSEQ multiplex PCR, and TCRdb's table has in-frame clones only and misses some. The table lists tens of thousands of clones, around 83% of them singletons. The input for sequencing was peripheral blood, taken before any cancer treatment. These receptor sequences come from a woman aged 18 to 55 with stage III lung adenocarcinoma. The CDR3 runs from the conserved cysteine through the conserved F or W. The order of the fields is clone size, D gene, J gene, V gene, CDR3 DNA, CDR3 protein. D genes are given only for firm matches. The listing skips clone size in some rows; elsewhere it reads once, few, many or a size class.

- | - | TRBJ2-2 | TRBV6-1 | TGTGCCAGCAGTTCCAAGACAGACTACACCGGGGAGCTGTTTTTT | CASSSKTDYTGELFF
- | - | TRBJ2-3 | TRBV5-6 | TGTGCCAGCAGCTCGGGGGTCACAGATACGCAGTATTTT | CASSSGVTDTQYF
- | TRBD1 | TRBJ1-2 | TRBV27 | TGTGCCAGCAGTTTAGGGCCAATAGGGGGCCTCCTCTATGGCTACACCTTC | CASSLGPIGGLLYGYTF
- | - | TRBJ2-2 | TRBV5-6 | TGTGCCAGCAGCCATACGAACACCGGGGAGCTGTTTTTT | CASSHTNTGELFF
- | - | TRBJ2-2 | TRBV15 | TGTGCCACCGGGTCGCGGACCAACACCGGGGAGCTGTTTTTT | CATGSRTNTGELFF
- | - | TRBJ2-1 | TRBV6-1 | TGTGCCAGCAGTGAAGGGGGACTCAGAATCAACAATGAGCAGTTCTTC | CASSEGGLRINNEQFF
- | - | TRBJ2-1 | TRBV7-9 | TGTGCCAGCAGCTTAGGGGAGACCAATGAGCAGTTCTTC | CASSLGETNEQFF
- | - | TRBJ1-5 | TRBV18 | TGTGCCAGCTCATCCGCGGATAGCAATCAGCCCCAGCATTTT | CASSSADSNQPQHF
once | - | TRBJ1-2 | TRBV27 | TGTGCCAGCAGTTTATCGCAGGGGTTGGGTGGCTACACCTTC | CASSLSQGLGGYTF
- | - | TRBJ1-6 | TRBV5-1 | TGCGCCAGCAGCTCTACCTATAGCTCCTATAATTCACCCCTCCACTTT | CASSSTYSSYNSPLHF
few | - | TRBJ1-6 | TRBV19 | TGTGCCAGTAGTATTACAGGGAAGCTGAATAATTCACCCCTCCACTTT | CASSITGKLNNSPLHF
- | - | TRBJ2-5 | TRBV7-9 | TGTGCCAGCAGCTATGGCGGTTCGATTGGTCAAGAGACCCAGTACTTC | CASSYGGSIGQETQYF
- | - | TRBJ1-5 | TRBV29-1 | TGCAGCGTTGGCGATTATAGCAATCAGCCCCAGCATTTT | CSVGDYSNQPQHF
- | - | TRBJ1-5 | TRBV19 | TGTGCCAGTCGTGGGGGGTTCGTAGAGCCCCAGCATTTT | CASRGGFVEPQHF
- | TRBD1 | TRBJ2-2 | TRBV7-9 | TGTGCCAGCAGCGCCGGGACAGGGTACACCGGGGAGCTGTTTTTT | CASSAGTGYTGELFF
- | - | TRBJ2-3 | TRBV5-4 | TGTGCCAGCAGCCCGTCTACCTCACCAGATACGCAGTATTTT | CASSPSTSPDTQYF
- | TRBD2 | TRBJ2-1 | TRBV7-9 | TGTGCCAGCAGCTCCCGACGCAGCGGGGGGGCGGTCTACAATGAGCAGTTCTTC | CASSSRRSGGAVYNEQFF
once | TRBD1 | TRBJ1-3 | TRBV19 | TGTGCCAGTAAGGACAGGGCAGAAGACACCATATATTTT | CASKDRAEDTIYF
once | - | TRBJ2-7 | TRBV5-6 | TGTGCCAGCAGCTTCGGGGGACTTACCTACGAGCAGTACTTC | CASSFGGLTYEQYF
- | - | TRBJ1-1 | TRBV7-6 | TGTGCCAGCAGCTTGGCCAGGGGTAACACTGAAGCTTTCTTT | CASSLARGNTEAFF
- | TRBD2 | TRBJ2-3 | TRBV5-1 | TGCGCCAGCAGCCCCGGGACTAGCGGGGGGCGAGATGATACGCAGTATTTT | CASSPGTSGGRDDTQYF
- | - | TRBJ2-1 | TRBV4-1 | TGCGCCAGCAGCCATAAGTCGGGGGTTTCCTACAATGAGCAGTTCTTC | CASSHKSGVSYNEQFF
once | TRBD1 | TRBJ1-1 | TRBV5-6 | TGTGCCAGCAGCCTAAAGACAGGGTATAGAACTGAAGCTTTCTTT | CASSLKTGYRTEAFF
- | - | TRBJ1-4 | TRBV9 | TGTGCCAGCAGCGTATCGGGACGGCGTAATGAAAAACTGTTTTTT | CASSVSGRRNEKLFF
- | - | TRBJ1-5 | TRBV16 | TGTGCCAGCAGCCAACGGGTGGGCGCGGGCAATCAGCCCCAGCATTTT | CASSQRVGAGNQPQHF
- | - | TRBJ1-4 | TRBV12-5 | TGTGCTAGTGGTTTGGGGGGACGGGGCGCCCCTAATGAAAAACTGTTTTTT | CASGLGGRGAPNEKLFF
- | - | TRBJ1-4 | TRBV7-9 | TGTGCCAGCAGCTCCCCACAGGGTATCAATGAAAAACTGTTTTTT | CASSSPQGINEKLFF
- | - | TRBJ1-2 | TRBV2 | TGTGCCAGCAGACAGGTCCTAGCTAACTATGGCTACACCTTC | CASRQVLANYGYTF
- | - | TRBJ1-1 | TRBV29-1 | TGCAGCGTTGGCTCTGGGGGCGAAGCTTTCTTT | CSVGSGGEAFF
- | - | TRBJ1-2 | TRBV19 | TGTGCCAGTAGTATTCAGGGGCTGTATGGCTACACCTTC | CASSIQGLYGYTF
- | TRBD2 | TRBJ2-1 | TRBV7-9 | TGTGCCAGCAGCTCCAGACTAGCGGGGGGATACAATGAGCAGTTCTTC | CASSSRLAGGYNEQFF
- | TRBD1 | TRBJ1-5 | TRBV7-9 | TGTGCCAGCAGCTTAGAGACAGGGAGGGACCCGGTTCGGCCCCAGCATTTT | CASSLETGRDPVRPQHF
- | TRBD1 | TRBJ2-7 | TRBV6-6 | TGTGCCAGCAGTCCCCGACAGGGGGGGGCGTACGAGCAGTACTTC | CASSPRQGGAYEQYF
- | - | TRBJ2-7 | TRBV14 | TGTGCCAGCAGCCAGGGGGACACAGCCTACGAGCAGTACTTC | CASSQGDTAYEQYF